This is a list of T cell receptor beta chains from one sample in a study of T cells in narcolepsy. Some clones are missing from TCRdb's copy, which holds only in-frame ones; the method was immunoSEQ multiplex PCR. Found here are 28,000 or so clones, approximately 86% of them singletons; the top ten hold 0.9% to 1.2%. The sequenced material came from CD45RA- memory CD4+ T cells from PBMCs. The source is a human donor with narcolepsy. Both conserved end residues are part of each CDR3. The order of the fields is J gene, clone size, V gene, D gene, CDR3 DNA, CDR3 protein. A D gene is named only where the DNA matches it firmly. Rows give clone size only sometimes, using once, few, many, or a class for an expanded clone.

TRBJ1-2 | . | TRBV6-6 | . | TGTGCCAGCAGTTCCATCACCCCCAGGGGTAAGCCCTTCACCAGCTTC | CASSSITPRGKPFTSF
TRBJ2-7 | . | TRBV5-6 | . | TGTGCCAGCCACAATAACGGACAAAGGTACGAGCAGTACTTC | CASHNNGQRYEQYF
TRBJ1-2 | . | TRBV5-1 | . | TGCGCCAGCAGCGTCGACAGCTCCTATGGCTACACCTTC | CASSVDSSYGYTF
TRBJ1-2 | . | TRBV10-3 | . | TGTGCCATCAGTGAGTCGAGTAGGGAGGATGGCTACACCTTC | CAISESSREDGYTF
TRBJ1-4 | . | TRBV5-1 | . | TGCGCCAGCAGGGGCTCCGGAGTTTATAATGAAAAACTGTTTTTT | CASRGSGVYNEKLFF
TRBJ1-2 | . | TRBV6-1 | . | TGTGCCAGCAGTCCGACGGGGACTAACTATGGCTACACCTTC | CASSPTGTNYGYTF
TRBJ1-2 | . | TRBV19 | TRBD1 | TGTGCCTCCCGGACAGGGGGTCGCGCCTGGGATGGCTACACCTTC | CASRTGGRAWDGYTF
TRBJ2-1 | . | TRBV7-9 | . | TGTGCCAGCAGCTCAGACGGTGGGGCCTACAATGAGCAGTTCTTC | CASSSDGGAYNEQFF
TRBJ1-1 | . | TRBV2 | . | TGTGCCAGCAGTGAGTGGCAGATGAACACTGAAGCTTTCTTT | CASSEWQMNTEAFF
TRBJ1-6 | . | TRBV7-2 | . | TGTGCCAGCAGCTTTGGTGCGGGGAATTCACCCCTCCACTTT | CASSFGAGNSPLHF
TRBJ1-1 | few | TRBV5-6 | . | TGTGCCAGCAGCTTAGGGAGCATGAACACTGAAGCTTTCTTT | CASSLGSMNTEAFF
TRBJ1-3 | . | TRBV5-8 | . | TGTGCCAGCAGCTTTGGTTACAGTTCTGGAAACACCATATATTTT | CASSFGYSSGNTIYF
TRBJ1-2 | . | TRBV6-5 | . | TGTGCCAGCAGTGACAGGACAGAAGTTAATGGCTACACCTTC | CASSDRTEVNGYTF
TRBJ2-3 | . | TRBV2 | TRBD1 | TGTGCCAGCAGTCGGGGACAGGCCTTCACAGATACGCAGTATTTT | CASSRGQAFTDTQYF
TRBJ1-4 | once | TRBV28 | TRBD1 | TGTGCCAGCCTCGGGACAGGCGGCAGTGAAAAACTGTTTTTT | CASLGTGGSEKLFF
TRBJ2-5 | . | TRBV10-1 | . | TGCGCCAGCAGTTCCGGGGCTACGCAAGAGACCCAGTACTTC | CASSSGATQETQYF
TRBJ1-4 | . | TRBV27 | . | TGTGCCAGCAGTTTATTGGGGCTCGGACTGTTTTTT | CASSLLGLGLFF
TRBJ1-6 | . | TRBV7-6 | TRBD1 | TGTGCCAGCAGCTTAGGCCAAACAGGGGGTAATTCACCCCTCCACTTT | CASSLGQTGGNSPLHF
TRBJ1-1 | . | TRBV2 | . | TGTGCCAGCACCGAACCAGAACGAATTAACACTGAAGCTTTCTTT | CASTEPERINTEAFF
TRBJ2-7 | . | TRBV6-6 | . | TGTGCCAGCAGTTATCCGGCTAATTCCTACGAGCAGTACTTC | CASSYPANSYEQYF
TRBJ2-3 | . | TRBV6-6 | TRBD2 | TGTGCCAGCAGCTCGCCGGGACTAGCGGGGCCAGATACGCAGTATTTT | CASSSPGLAGPDTQYF
TRBJ2-1 | . | TRBV18 | . | TGTGCCAGCTCACCACCCGGGGGCCGAACCGACAATGAGCAGTTCTTC | CASSPPGGRTDNEQFF
TRBJ2-6 | . | TRBV5-5 | TRBD1 | TGTGCCAGCAGCTTCTCCGGGACAGGGTCTATCATTGGGGCCAACGTCCTGACTTTC | CASSFSGTGSIIGANVLTF